One T cell receptor beta chain is described in this entry. Which antigen it targets is not known. Base qualities were left out, and no much larger clone turns up one base away. V sheds 4 bases and J sheds 5 bases, leaving 15 bases between their ends. CDR3 length: 14 amino acids, cysteine to phenylalanine. Kept here is only the CDR3 DNA, which spans 42 bases and is read in frame from base 1. Sequences SGHRS (CDR1) and YFSETQ (CDR2) are obtained from the germline V gene. This sample was included in a study of OX40 agonist ivuxolimab in advanced cancers. Looking at the study overall: The costimulatory receptor OX40 (CD134) was targeted by ivuxolimab, a fully human IgG2 agonistic monoclonal antibody. Three dose-escalation patients achieved partial responses, one with hepatocellular carcinoma and two with cutaneous melanoma. Intravenous ivuxolimab was administered to patients every 2 weeks at six dose levels: 0.01, 0.1, 0.3, 1.5, 3 and 10 mg/kg. Among the 52 dose-escalation patients, about 19 had hepatocellular carcinoma, roughly 15 melanoma, 9 renal cell carcinoma and 9 head and neck cancer. The paper reports the monotherapy dose-escalation portion (N of about 52 patients) of the phase I ivuxolimab trial. A male proportion of around 81% and a mean age of about 60 years, ranging from 23 to 79, were recorded for the dose-escalation cohort. Peripheral TCRbeta sequencing aimed to test whether ivuxolimab altered TCR sequence diversity and caused clonal T-cell expansion. Patients were allowed to have had prior anti-PD-1, anti-PD-L1 or anti-CTLA-4 therapy, and 40% to 45% of the dose-escalation patients had previously received checkpoint inhibitors.

Genomic DNA was isolated from the sorted cells so that the TCRbeta CDR3 region could be sequenced. The immunoSEQ Assay was used for sequencing of TCRbeta CDR3 regions. The clones in this table, taken by TCRdb from immuneACCESS, are in-frame only. Not every clone is retained; where verified, under half of the shortfall comes from an unresolved V gene, and the cause of the rest is unknown. This sample has roughly 64,000 clones in its table, and around 83% of those were observed once. In total, the top ten clones hold roughly 5.1% of the sample. Overall study outcomes, separate from this receptor: After ivuxolimab, CD8+ T cells had more expanded clones than CD4+ T cells on average. At doses from 0.1 to 3.0 mg/kg, clonal expansion was seen in both CD4+ and CD8+ blood T cells between baseline and week 6. In the 0.1-3.0 mg/kg groups, partial responders were among the patients with the lowest normalized peripheral clonal expansion, particularly in CD8+ T cells. Which antigens the clonally expanded peripheral T cells were specific for was not determined. Low levels of normalized T-cell clonal expansion were also seen in some patients who did not respond.

The trial excluded patients who had a history of autoimmune disease or were on systemic immunosuppression. Peripheral blood for TCR sequencing was collected from all dose cohorts at baseline, on cycle 4 day 1, and on cycle 7 day 1. Samples were obtained from an open-label, multicenter, first-in-human phase I dose-escalation trial of ivuxolimab. The trial enrolled adults with locally advanced or metastatic head and neck squamous cell, hepatocellular, melanoma or renal cell carcinoma. Before TCR sequencing, CD4+ T cells and CD8+ T cells were sorted from peripheral blood as separate populations. This receptor was taken from an adult with an advanced solid tumor such as melanoma, head and neck, liver or kidney cancer. The sequencing used CD4+ or CD8+ T cells sorted from blood, collected in a trial of the OX40 agonist ivuxolimab. The V gene is TRBV5-1 and the J gene is TRBJ1-1, with the identity of the D gene unclear. Read as DNA, the sequence is TGCGCCAGCAGCCGTCGGGGAGGAGAGACTGAAGCTTTCTTT. Its coded protein is CASSRRGGETEAFF.